Reported below is one T cell receptor (beta chain). Its antigen is unidentified. These data come from a study of T cell repertoires in cytomegalovirus infection. On the study more broadly: Both a matching HLA type and CMV infection were indicated by public TCR beta signatures.

TCRdb re-called the reads with MiXCR, one entry per CDR3 protein. This sample has approximately 1,000,000 distinct CDR3 sequences, with 31% found just once. Overall study findings and caveats: HLA-C-restricted CMV-specific TCR beta clonotypes were dominant in the ex vivo response. Adding up the frequency of public TCR beta families identified people who carried CMV plus the relevant HLA.

Trimming shortened V by 3 bases and J by 5 bases, and 11 bases separated the two germline ends. CDR1 is MNHEY and CDR2 is SMNVEV in the germline V gene (reference sequence). This CDR3 region has 14 residues. The rearrangement joins TRBV27 to TRBJ1-5; D unclear. The sample was cultured CD8+ T cells from PBMCs, taken from culture after CMV antigen stimulation. This clonotype originated in a human donor in good health (CMV status not recorded). Some clones in this sample may be carry-over from other donors' samples. The CDR3 bases are TGTGCCAGCAGTTTTGCGGGGAAGCATCAGCCCCAGCATTTT. It codes for CASSFAGKHQPQHF.